This TCR beta chain was sequenced in a study of cytomegalovirus exposure and HLA in healthy donors. The PCR was carried out with 60 Vbeta primers and 13 Jbeta primers. Here immunoSEQ multiplex PCR was the method, and the copy in TCRdb shows in-frame clones only, minus some. The table records roughly 190,000 clones, roughly 77% of them present only once. CDR3 size: 12 residues. V lost 1 base, J lost 10 bases, and 10 bases lay in between. Germline CDR1 is SEHNR and CDR2 is FQNEAQ (reference sequence). The chain has TRBV7-9 and TRBJ1-1; D perhaps matches TRBD1 (5 bases). This clonotype was obtained from a man aged 25 to 45 in good health and CMV-seropositive. Sequencing was done on a sample of PBMCs. The CDR3 sequence is CASSLEGQGAFF. For the CDR3, the DNA is TGTGCCAGCAGCTTAGAAGGGCAGGGAGCTTTCTTT.